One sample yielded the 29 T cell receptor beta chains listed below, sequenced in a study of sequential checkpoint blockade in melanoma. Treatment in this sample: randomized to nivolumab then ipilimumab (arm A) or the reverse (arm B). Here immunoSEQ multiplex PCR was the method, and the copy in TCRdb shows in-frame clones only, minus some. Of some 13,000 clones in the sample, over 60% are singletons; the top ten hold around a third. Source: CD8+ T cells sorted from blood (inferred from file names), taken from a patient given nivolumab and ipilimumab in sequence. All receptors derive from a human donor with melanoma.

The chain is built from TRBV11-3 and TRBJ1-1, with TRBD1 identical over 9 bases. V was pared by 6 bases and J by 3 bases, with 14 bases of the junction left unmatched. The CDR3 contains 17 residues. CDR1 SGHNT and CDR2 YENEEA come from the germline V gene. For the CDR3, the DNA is TGTGCCAGCAGTCGGACAGGGGCGGTATTGGAGGACACTGAAGCTTTCTTT. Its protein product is CASSRTGAVLEDTEAFF.

Here the CDR3 reads CASSYFGGETQYF. The CDR3 coding sequence is TGTGCCAGCAGTTATTTCGGGGGTGAGACCCAGTACTTC. The chain recombines TRBV6-5 with TRBJ2-5; D may be TRBD2 (6 bases). The CDR3 covers 13 residues. CDR1 and CDR2 (germline): MNHEY, SVGAGI. The V end lost 3 bases, the J end lost 5 bases, and 10 bases lay between the germline ends.

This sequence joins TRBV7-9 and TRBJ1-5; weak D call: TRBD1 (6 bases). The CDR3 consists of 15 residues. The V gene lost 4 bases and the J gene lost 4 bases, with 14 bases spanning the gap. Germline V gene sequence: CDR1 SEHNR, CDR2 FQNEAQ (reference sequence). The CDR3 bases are TGTGCCAGCAGCTCGGAAGGACAGTCAAATCAGCCCCAGCATTTT. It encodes CASSSEGQSNQPQHF.

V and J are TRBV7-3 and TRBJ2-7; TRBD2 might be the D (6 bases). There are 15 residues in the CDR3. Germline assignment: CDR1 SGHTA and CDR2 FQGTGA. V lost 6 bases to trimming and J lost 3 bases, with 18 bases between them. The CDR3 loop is CASSAGWAGIYEQYF. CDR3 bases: TGTGCCAGCAGTGCAGGCTGGGCGGGGATCTACGAGCAGTACTTC.

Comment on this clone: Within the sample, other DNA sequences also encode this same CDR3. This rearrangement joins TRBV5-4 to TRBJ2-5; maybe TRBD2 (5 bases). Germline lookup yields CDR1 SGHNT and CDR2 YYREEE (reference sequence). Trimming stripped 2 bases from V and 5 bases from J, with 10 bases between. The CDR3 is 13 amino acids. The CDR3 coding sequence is TGTGCCAGCAGCTTCCGGGGTGGGGAGACCCAGTACTTC. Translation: CASSFRGGETQYF.

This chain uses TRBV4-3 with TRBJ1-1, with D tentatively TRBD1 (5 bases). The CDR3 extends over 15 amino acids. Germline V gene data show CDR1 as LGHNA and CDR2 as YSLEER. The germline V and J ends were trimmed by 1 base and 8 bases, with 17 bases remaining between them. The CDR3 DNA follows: TGCGCCAGCAGCCAAGTCCAGGGAGGCGCATGGGAAGCTTTCTTT. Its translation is CASSQVQGGAWEAFF.

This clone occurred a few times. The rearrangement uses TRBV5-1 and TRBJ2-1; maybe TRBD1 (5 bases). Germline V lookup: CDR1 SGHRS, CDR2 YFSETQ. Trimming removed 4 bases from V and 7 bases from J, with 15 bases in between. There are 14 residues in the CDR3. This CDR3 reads CASSLLWGMNEQFF. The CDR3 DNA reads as TGCGCCAGCAGCCTTCTCTGGGGCATGAATGAGCAGTTCTTC.

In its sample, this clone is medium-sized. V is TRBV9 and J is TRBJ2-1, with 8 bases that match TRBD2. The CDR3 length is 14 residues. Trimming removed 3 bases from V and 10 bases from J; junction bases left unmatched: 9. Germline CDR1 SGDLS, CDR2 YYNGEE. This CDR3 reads CASSGLANRQEQFF. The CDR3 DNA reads TGTGCCAGCAGCGGACTAGCGAACCGTCAGGAGCAGTTCTTC.

The CDR3 DNA reads TGTGCCATCAGTGAAACAGGGCTTGGCGGGAATGAGCAGTTCTTC. The encoded protein is CAISETGLGGNEQFF. The chain recombines TRBV10-3 with TRBJ2-1, with TRBD1 as a possible D gene (6 bases). The germline V and J ends were trimmed by 3 bases and 7 bases, with 16 bases remaining between them. The CDR3 loop spans 15 amino acids. Germline V lookup: CDR1 ENHRY, CDR2 SYGVKD.

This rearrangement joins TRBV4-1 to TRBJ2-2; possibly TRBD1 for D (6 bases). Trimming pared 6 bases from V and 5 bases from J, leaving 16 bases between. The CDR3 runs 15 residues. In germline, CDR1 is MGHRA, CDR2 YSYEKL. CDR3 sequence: CASRATGSWTGELFF. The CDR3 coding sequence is TGCGCCAGCAGGGCGACAGGCTCGTGGACCGGGGAGCTGTTTTTT.

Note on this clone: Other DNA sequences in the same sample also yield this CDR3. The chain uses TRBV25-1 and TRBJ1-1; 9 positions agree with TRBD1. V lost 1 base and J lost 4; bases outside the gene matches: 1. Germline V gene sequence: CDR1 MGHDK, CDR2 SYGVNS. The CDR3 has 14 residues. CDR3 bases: TGTGCCAGCAGTGAATGGGGACAGGGCACTGAAGCTTTCTTT. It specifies CASSEWGQGTEAFF.

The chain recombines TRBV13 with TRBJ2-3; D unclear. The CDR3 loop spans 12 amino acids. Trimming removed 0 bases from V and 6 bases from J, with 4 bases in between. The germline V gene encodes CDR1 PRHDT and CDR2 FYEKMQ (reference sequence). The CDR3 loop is CASSLGADTQYF. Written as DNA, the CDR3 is TGTGCCAGCAGCTTAGGAGCCGATACGCAGTATTTT.

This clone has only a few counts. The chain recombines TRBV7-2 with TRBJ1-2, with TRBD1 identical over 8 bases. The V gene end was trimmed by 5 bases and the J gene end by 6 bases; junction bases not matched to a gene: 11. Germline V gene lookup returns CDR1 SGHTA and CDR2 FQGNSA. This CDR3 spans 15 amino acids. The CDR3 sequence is CASSQYLTGADGYTF. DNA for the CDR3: TGTGCCAGCAGCCAATACTTGACAGGGGCGGATGGCTACACCTTC. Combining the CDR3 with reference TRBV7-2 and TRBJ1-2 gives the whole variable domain GAGVSQSPSNKVTEKGKDVELRCDPISGHTALYWYRQSLGQGLEFLIYFQGNSAPDKSGLPSDRFSAERTGGSVSTLTIQRTQQEDSAVYLCASSQYLTGADGYTFGSGTRLTVV.

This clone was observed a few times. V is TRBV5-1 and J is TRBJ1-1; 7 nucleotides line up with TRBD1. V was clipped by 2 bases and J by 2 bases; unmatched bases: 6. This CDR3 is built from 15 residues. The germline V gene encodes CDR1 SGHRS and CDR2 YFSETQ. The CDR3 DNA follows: TGCGCCAGCAGCTTTAGACAGGGCTTTAACACTGAAGCTTTCTTT. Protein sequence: CASSFRQGFNTEAFF.

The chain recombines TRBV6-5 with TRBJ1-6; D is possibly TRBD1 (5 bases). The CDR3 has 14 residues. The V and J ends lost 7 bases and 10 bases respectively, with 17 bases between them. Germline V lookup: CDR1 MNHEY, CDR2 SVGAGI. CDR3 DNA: TGTGCCAGCACCATGGGAGGGAGGGGATCACCCCTCCACTTT. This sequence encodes CASTMGGRGSPLHF.

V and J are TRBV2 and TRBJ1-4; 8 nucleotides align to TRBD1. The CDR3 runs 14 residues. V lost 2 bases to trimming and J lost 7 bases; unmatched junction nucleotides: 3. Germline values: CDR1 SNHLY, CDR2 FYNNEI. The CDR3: CASSELDRAEKLFF. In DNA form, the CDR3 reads TGTGCCAGCAGTGAACTGGACAGGGCTGAAAAACTGTTTTTT.

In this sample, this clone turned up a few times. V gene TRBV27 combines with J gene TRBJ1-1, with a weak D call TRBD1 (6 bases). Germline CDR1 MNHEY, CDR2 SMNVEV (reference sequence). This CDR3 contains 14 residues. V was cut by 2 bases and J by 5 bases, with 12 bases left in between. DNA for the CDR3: TGTGCCAGCAGTTTACGGACAGACGGGACTGAAGCTTTCTTT. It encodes CASSLRTDGTEAFF.

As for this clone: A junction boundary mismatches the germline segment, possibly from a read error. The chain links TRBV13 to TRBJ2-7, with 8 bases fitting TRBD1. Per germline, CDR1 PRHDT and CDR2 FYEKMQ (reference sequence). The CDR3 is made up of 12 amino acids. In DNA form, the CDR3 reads TGTGCCAGCAGCTCTAATCCGGGACAGGTGGACTTC. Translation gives CASSSNPGQVDF.

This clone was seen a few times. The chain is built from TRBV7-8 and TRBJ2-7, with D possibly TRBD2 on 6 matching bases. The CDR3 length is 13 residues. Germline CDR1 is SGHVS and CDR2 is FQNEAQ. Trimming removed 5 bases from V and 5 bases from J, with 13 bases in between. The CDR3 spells CASSRYRGNEQYF. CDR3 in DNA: TGTGCCAGCAGCCGGTACCGGGGGAACGAGCAGTACTTC. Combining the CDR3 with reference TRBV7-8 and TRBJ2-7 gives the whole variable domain GAGVSQSPRYKVAKRGQDVALRCDPISGHVSLFWYQQALGQGPEFLTYFQNEAQLDKSGLPSDRFFAERPEGSVSTLKIQRTQQEDSAVYLCASSRYRGNEQYFGPGTRLTVT.

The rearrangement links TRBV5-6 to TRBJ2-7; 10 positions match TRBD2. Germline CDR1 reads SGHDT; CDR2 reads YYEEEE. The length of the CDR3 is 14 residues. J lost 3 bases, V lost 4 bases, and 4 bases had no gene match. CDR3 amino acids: CASSPGLASYEQYF. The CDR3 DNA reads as TGTGCCAGCAGCCCGGGACTAGCGAGCTACGAGCAGTACTTC.

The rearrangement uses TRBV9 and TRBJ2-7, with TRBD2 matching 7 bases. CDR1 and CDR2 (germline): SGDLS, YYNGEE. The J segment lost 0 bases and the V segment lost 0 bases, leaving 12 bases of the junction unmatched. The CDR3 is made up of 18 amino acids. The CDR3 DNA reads TGTGCCAGCAGCGTAGGGTCGGGAGGTTCCCCAAACTCCTACGAGCAGTACTTC. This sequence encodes CASSVGSGGSPNSYEQYF.

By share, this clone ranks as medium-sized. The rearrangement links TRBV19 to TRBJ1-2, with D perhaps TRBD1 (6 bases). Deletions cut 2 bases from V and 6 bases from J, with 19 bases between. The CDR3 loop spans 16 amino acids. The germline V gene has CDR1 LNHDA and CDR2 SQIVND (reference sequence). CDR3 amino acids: CASSIKVNGQPDGYTF. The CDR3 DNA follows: TGTGCCAGTAGTATAAAAGTGAATGGACAGCCGGATGGCTACACCTTC.

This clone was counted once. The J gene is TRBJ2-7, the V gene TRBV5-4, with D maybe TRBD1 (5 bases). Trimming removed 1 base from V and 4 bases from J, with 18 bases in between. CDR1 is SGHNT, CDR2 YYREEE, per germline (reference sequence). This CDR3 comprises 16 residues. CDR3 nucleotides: TGTGCCAGCAGCTTGCCAGGGTTGGGGCCGGAATACGAGCAGTACTTC. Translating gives CASSLPGLGPEYEQYF.

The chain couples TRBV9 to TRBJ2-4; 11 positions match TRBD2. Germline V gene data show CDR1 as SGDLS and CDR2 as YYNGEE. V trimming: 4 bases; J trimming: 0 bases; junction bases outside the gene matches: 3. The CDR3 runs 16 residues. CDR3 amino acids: CASSPGLAGAKNIQYF. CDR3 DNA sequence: TGTGCCAGCAGCCCCGGACTAGCGGGAGCCAAAAACATTCAGTACTTC.

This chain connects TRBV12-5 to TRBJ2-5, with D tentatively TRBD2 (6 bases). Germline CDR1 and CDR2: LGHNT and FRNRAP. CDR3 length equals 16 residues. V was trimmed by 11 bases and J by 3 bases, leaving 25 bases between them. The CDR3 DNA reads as TGTGCTCGCACAAGGAATCCTACGGGAGCAGAAGAGACCCAGTACTTC. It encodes CARTRNPTGAEETQYF.

Here the CDR3 DNA reads TGTGCCACCGCAGGCGCAGCAGGGAACACAGATACGCAGTATTTT. Amino acids: CATAGAAGNTDTQYF. V is TRBV10-3 and J is TRBJ2-3, with D possibly TRBD1 on 5 matching bases. The V gene's germline CDR1 is ENHRY and CDR2 SYGVKD. V was pared by 10 bases and J by 2 bases, with 19 bases between. CDR3 size: 15 residues.

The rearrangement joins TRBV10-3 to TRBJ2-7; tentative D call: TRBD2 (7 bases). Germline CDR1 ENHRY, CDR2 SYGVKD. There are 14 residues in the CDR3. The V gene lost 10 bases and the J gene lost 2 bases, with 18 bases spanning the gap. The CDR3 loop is CASRTGGLPYEQYF. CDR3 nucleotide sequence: TGTGCCAGCCGAACGGGGGGCCTTCCCTACGAGCAGTACTTC.

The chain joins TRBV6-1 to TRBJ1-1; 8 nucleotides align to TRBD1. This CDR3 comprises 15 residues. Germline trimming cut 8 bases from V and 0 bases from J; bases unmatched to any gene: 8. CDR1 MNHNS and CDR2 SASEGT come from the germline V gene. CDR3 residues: CASEDRAEVNTEAFF. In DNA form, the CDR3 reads TGTGCCAGCGAGGACAGGGCGGAAGTGAACACTGAAGCTTTCTTT.

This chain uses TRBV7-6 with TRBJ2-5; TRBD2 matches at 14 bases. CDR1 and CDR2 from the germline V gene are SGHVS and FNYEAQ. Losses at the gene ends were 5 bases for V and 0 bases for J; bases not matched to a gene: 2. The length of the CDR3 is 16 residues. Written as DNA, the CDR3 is TGTGCCAGCAGCCGGACTAGCGGGGGGTACCAAGAGACCCAGTACTTC. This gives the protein CASSRTSGGYQETQYF.